This is a list of T cell receptor beta chains from one sample in a study of blood T cell repertoires in COVID-19. Here immunoSEQ multiplex PCR was the method, and the copy in TCRdb shows in-frame clones only, minus some. Seen here are 290,000 or so clones, about nine tenths observed once, and the top ten hold less than 3%. Source material: PBMCs or T cells enriched from blood (not recorded which). The receptors come from a young woman who had recovered from COVID-19. CDR3s include the opening cysteine and the closing phenylalanine or tryptophan. A D gene is named only where the DNA matches it firmly. The listing skips clone size in some rows; elsewhere it reads once, few, many or a size class.

TRBJ1-5	TRBV30	NA	TRBD1	TGTGCCTGGAGTCCGAGGGGACAGGGCCTTGGAGGGAATCAGCCCCAGCATTTT	CAWSPRGQGLGGNQPQHF
TRBJ2-3	TRBV27	NA	NA	TGTGCCAGCAGTAAATTCCAAGGACACCAAGACCATACGCAGTATTTT	CASSKFQGHQDHTQYF
TRBJ2-1	TRBV5-6	once	TRBD1	TGTGCCAGCAGCCACACAGGGGCCCAAGATAGTGAGCAGTTCTTC	CASSHTGAQDSEQFF
TRBJ1-5	TRBV19	NA	NA	TGTGCCAGTAGTATTGGGGGGGCCCTTTTTCAGCCCCAGCATTTT	CASSIGGALFQPQHF
TRBJ2-5	TRBV12-5	NA	NA	TGTGCTAGTGGGCGGGACCTCCAAGAGACCCAGTACTTC	CASGRDLQETQYF
TRBJ2-5	TRBV3-1/TRBV3-2	NA	NA	TGTGCCAGCAGCCCGACCAGACTAGGTAAAGAGACCCAGTACTTC	CASSPTRLGKETQYF
TRBJ1-5	TRBV28	few	NA	TGTGCCAGCAGTTTAGCCCGCTCCAGGGGTGAGAATCAGCCCCAGCATTTT	CASSLARSRGENQPQHF
TRBJ2-6	TRBV19	NA	TRBD1	TGTGCCAGTTCGACGACAGGGGGAACCTCTGGGGCCAACGTCCTGACTTTC	CASSTTGGTSGANVLTF
TRBJ1-2	TRBV7-8	NA	TRBD1	TGTGCCAGCAGCTACTACCAAGGGACAGGGGGCGCGAAGTATGGCTACACCTTC	CASSYYQGTGGAKYGYTF
TRBJ2-4	TRBV6-5	NA	NA	TGTGCCAGCATTAAAGACTCGGTTCAGTACTTC	CASIKDSVQYF
TRBJ1-4	TRBV11-2	few	TRBD1	TGTGCCAGCAGCTTAGAGGACAGGGGACGGGAAAAACTGTTTTTT	CASSLEDRGREKLFF
TRBJ2-3	TRBV6-1	NA	TRBD2	TGTGCCAGCAGTGCAAGCGGGGGACCACAGGATACGCAGTATTTT	CASSASGGPQDTQYF
TRBJ2-1	TRBV14	NA	TRBD2	TGTGCCAGCAGCCCTAACCGACTAGCGGGAGTAACCAATGAGCAGTTCTTC	CASSPNRLAGVTNEQFF
TRBJ2-7	TRBV3-1/TRBV3-2	few	NA	TGTGCCAGCAGCCATTACAGGAGCTCCTACGAGCAGTACTTC	CASSHYRSSYEQYF
TRBJ2-2	TRBV2	once	TRBD1	TGTGCCAGCAGTGGCGGGGACAGGGGTGACACCGGGGAGCTGTTTTTT	CASSGGDRGDTGELFF
TRBJ2-5	TRBV29-1	NA	TRBD2	TGCAGCGTTGAAGAGGCACAGCGGGGGGAGACCCAGTACTTC	CSVEEAQRGETQYF
TRBJ2-7	TRBV6-1	NA	TRBD1	TGTGCCAGCAGTGATTGGACAGGGATTTCCCCCTACGAGCAGTACTTC	CASSDWTGISPYEQYF
TRBJ1-3	TRBV7-2	NA	NA	TGTGCCAGCAGCTCCCCCGACCGGGTCTTCTCTGGAAACACCATATATTTT	CASSSPDRVFSGNTIYF
TRBJ2-2	TRBV18	NA	TRBD2	TGTGCCAGCTCACCACGACGCGGGGGGGACACCGGGGAGCTGTTTTTT	CASSPRRGGDTGELFF
TRBJ2-1	TRBV28	NA	TRBD1	TGTGCCAGCAGACAGAGTCGGGACAGCTACAATGAGCAGTTCTTC	CASRQSRDSYNEQFF
TRBJ1-6	TRBV5-5	NA	NA	TGTGCCAGCAGCCAGTCTACAGGCCTTTATTCAGCCCTCCACTTT	CASSQSTGLYSALHF
TRBJ2-5	TRBV5-6	once	TRBD2	TGTGCCAGCAGCCCGCCTAGCGGCGAGACCCAGTACTTC	CASSPPSGETQYF